The 21 T cell receptor beta chains reported below all come from one sample, sequenced in a study of T-cell reconstitution after alpha-beta-depleted transplantation in children. Preparation of the TCRbeta library used unique molecular identifiers. TCRdb processed the PCR reads anew with MiXCR; each CDR3 protein has one entry. The data hold about 400,000 distinct CDR3 sequences, with about an eighth observed a single time. The sample consisted of PBMCs, taken from the stem cell graft. All receptors come from a human donor who donated a stem cell graft to a child with Fanconi anemia.

Only a few counts were recorded for this clonotype. The rearrangement uses TRBV12-3 or TRBV12-4 and TRBJ2-3; TRBD1 aligns across 8 bases. The J segment lost 4 bases and the V segment lost 5 bases, leaving 8 bases of the junction unmatched. The CDR3 totals 15 residues. The CDR3 region is CASSALDRVADTQYF. CDR3 in DNA: TGTGCCAGCAGTGCCTTGGACAGGGTGGCAGATACGCAGTATTTT.

The sample holds a few counts of this clonotype. This chain links TRBV29-1 with TRBJ1-2; tentative D call: TRBD1 (6 bases). The V end was cut by 5 bases, the J end by 3 bases, with 13 bases between. Germline CDR1 SQVTM, CDR2 ANQGSEA. The CDR3 runs to 13 residues. The CDR3 spells CSVQQGPDYGYTF. As DNA, the CDR3 is TGCAGCGTTCAACAGGGTCCAGACTATGGCTACACCTTC. Together with reference TRBV29-1 and TRBJ1-2, the CDR3 gives the full variable domain: SAVISQKPSRDICQRGTSLTIQCQVDSQVTMMFWYRQQPGQSLTLIATANQGSEATYESGFVIDKFPISRPNLTFSTLTVSNMSPEDSSIYLCSVQQGPDYGYTFGSGTRLTVV.

This clonotype came up many times. The chain is built from TRBV5-1 and TRBJ2-3; 7 bases agree with TRBD1. Trimming at V came to 3 bases and at J to 6 bases, leaving 4 bases not matched to a gene. Per germline, CDR1 SGHRS and CDR2 YFSETQ. The CDR3 length is 13 residues. Here the CDR3 reads CASSSWDSDTQYF. CDR3 nucleotides: TGCGCCAGCAGCTCCTGGGACAGCGATACGCAGTATTTT. Filled out from reference TRBV5-1 and TRBJ2-3, the complete variable domain reads KAGVTQTPRYLIKTRGQQVTLSCSPISGHRSVSWYQQTPGQGLQFLFEYFSETQRNKGNFPGRFSGRQFSNSRSEMNVSTLELGDSALYLCASSSWDSDTQYFGPGTRLTVL.

This chain joins TRBV6-9 and TRBJ1-4; D is unclear. Trimming took off 2 bases at V and 8 bases at J, with 12 bases between the two ends. CDR1 is MNHGY, CDR2 SVAAGI, per germline. CDR3 length: 14 residues. CDR3 in amino acids: CASSYLNRGEKLFF. Written as DNA, the CDR3 is TGTGCCAGCAGTTATCTGAACAGAGGAGAAAAACTGTTTTTT.

This clonotype occurred a few times. The chain uses TRBV18 and TRBJ2-1; TRBD1 agrees at 7 bases. This CDR3 has 12 amino acids. V trimming: 6 bases; J trimming: 8 bases; junction bases outside the gene matches: 4. Germline V gene sequence: CDR1 KGHSH, CDR2 LQKENI. The CDR3 DNA sequence: TGTGCCAGCTCCCCGACAGGGTATGAGCAGTTCTTC. It is translated as CASSPTGYEQFF.

This clonotype was detected ten times or more. The rearrangement links TRBV19 to TRBJ2-3, with TRBD1 identical over 7 bases. V lost 7 bases and J lost 5; bases outside the gene matches: 9. Germline V CDR1 and CDR2: LNHDA, SQIVND (reference sequence). The CDR3 is 14 amino acids. The CDR3: CASKRGQHGDTQYF. As DNA, the CDR3 is TGTGCCAGTAAAAGGGGACAGCATGGAGATACGCAGTATTTT. Variable domain in full (rest from reference TRBV19 and TRBJ2-3): DGGITQSPKYLFRKEGQNVTLSCEQNLNHDAMYWYRQDPGQGLRLIYYSQIVNDFQKGDIAEGYSVSREKKESFPLTVTSAQKNPTAFYLCASKRGQHGDTQYFGPGTRLTVL.

This clonotype was detected only a few times. The chain has TRBV5-1 and TRBJ2-4, with D perhaps being TRBD1 or TRBD2 (5 bases each). Germline values: CDR1 SGHRS, CDR2 YFSETQ. The CDR3 length is 12 residues. V was clipped by 4 bases and J by 7 bases, with 9 bases between them. As DNA, the CDR3 is TGCGCCAGCAGCCCCGAGGGGAACATTCAGTACTTC. Translation: CASSPEGNIQYF.

This clonotype appeared a few times. The V gene is TRBV4-3, the J gene TRBJ1-1, with D possibly matching TRBD1 (5 bases). The CDR3 length is 16 residues. Trimming removed 1 base from V and 1 base from J, with 13 bases in between. Per germline, CDR1 LGHNA and CDR2 YSLEER. The CDR3 DNA reads TGCGCCAGCAGCCAAGGCCGAGGGGCATCGAACACTGAAGCTTTCTTT. Protein sequence: CASSQGRGASNTEAFF.

A few counts support this clonotype. The gene calls are TRBV12-5 and TRBJ1-1; TRBD1 matches at 7 bases. This CDR3 has 13 amino acids. Germline CDR1 LGHNT, CDR2 FRNRAP. With V trimmed by 7 bases and J by 1 base, 3 bases remained unmatched. The CDR3 region is CASEGQPNTEAFF. CDR3 sequence (DNA): TGTGCTAGTGAGGGACAGCCGAACACTGAAGCTTTCTTT. The complete variable domain, with remaining parts taken from reference TRBV12-5 and TRBJ1-1, reads DARVTQTPRHKVTEMGQEVTMRCQPILGHNTVFWYRQTMMQGLELLAYFRNRAPLDDSGMPKDRFSAEMPDATLATLKIQPSEPRDSAVYFCASEGQPNTEAFFGQGTRLTVV.

The chain recombines TRBV2 with TRBJ2-3; D is undetermined. This CDR3 is built from 12 residues. Trimming stripped 2 bases from V and 3 bases from J, with 3 bases between. Germline CDR1 reads SNHLY; CDR2 reads FYNNEI. The CDR3 protein is CASSERTDTQYF. The CDR3 nucleotides read TGTGCCAGCAGTGAAAGGACAGATACGCAGTATTTT.

This clonotype was found a few times. J is TRBJ2-5 and V is TRBV29-1; D is ambiguous. CDR1 and CDR2 (germline): SQVTM, ANQGSEA. The CDR3 covers 12 residues. The CDR3 loop is CRYPVGQETQYF. The CDR3 DNA reads as TGCAGGTACCCGGTAGGCCAAGAGACCCAGTACTTC. Together with reference TRBV29-1 and TRBJ2-5, the CDR3 gives the full variable domain: SAVISQKPSRDICQRGTSLTIQCQVDSQVTMMFWYRQQPGQSLTLIATANQGSEATYESGFVIDKFPISRPNLTFSTLTVSNMSPEDSSIYLCRYPVGQETQYFGPGTRLLVL.

Many counts were recorded for this clonotype. The chain is built from TRBV28 and TRBJ1-2; maybe TRBD1 (5 bases). Trimming removed 4 bases from V and 8 bases from J, with 17 bases in between. The germline CDR1 and CDR2 sequences are MDHEN and SYDVKM. CDR3 length: 14 residues. CDR3: CASSYRGGWQGYTF. The CDR3 DNA reads as TGTGCCAGCAGTTATCGGGGGGGGTGGCAAGGCTACACCTTC.

The J gene is TRBJ2-5, the V gene TRBV6-5, with unresolved D. Between the trimmed V and J ends, which lost 0 bases and 5 bases, there was a span of 16 bases. There are 16 residues in the CDR3. The germline V gene has CDR1 MNHEY and CDR2 SVGAGI. The CDR3, as DNA: TGTGCCAGCAGTTACTCGTTCGGCGGAGTTCCGGAGACCCAGTACTTC. This translates into CASSYSFGGVPETQYF.

The CDR3 protein is CASSLSGTGTNTEAFF. As DNA, the CDR3 is TGTGCCAGCAGCTTATCCGGGACAGGGACGAACACTGAAGCTTTCTTT. The V and J genes are TRBV7-6 and TRBJ1-1, with 9 bases that match TRBD1. There are 16 residues in the CDR3. The V and J ends lost 2 bases and 1 base, in that order; junction bases with no gene match: 5. Germline V lookup: CDR1 SGHVS, CDR2 FNYEAQ.

At least ten counts were recorded for this clonotype. The rearrangement joins TRBV14 to TRBJ1-2; D is possibly TRBD1 (5 bases). CDR3 size: 15 residues. Germline assignment: CDR1 SGHDN and CDR2 FVKESK. With 1 base removed from V and 3 bases from J, the gap between germline ends came to 12 bases. CDR3 sequence (DNA): TGTGCCAGCAGCCAAGGGGCAGGGCATTACTATGGCTACACCTTC. It specifies CASSQGAGHYYGYTF.

The gene calls are TRBV6-1 and TRBJ2-5; 7 bases map to TRBD2. The V segment lost 4 bases and the J segment 5 bases; nucleotides outside the gene matches: 13. Germline lookup yields CDR1 MNHNS and CDR2 SASEGT. There are 16 residues in the CDR3. DNA for the CDR3: TGTGCCAGCAGTGCTGAAGGAGCGGGGAGCTGGGAGACCCAGTACTTC. This translates into CASSAEGAGSWETQYF.

This chain uses TRBV5-1 with TRBJ2-3; either TRBD1 or TRBD2 may fit D (6 bases each). Germline loops: CDR1 SGHRS, CDR2 YFSETQ. Trimming removed 0 bases from V and 2 bases from J, with 16 bases in between. This CDR3 comprises 17 residues. This CDR3 is CASSLGLAGGITDTQYF. In nucleotides, the CDR3 is TGCGCCAGCAGCTTGGGGTTGGCCGGGGGCATCACAGATACGCAGTATTTT.

The table lists this clonotype with a few counts. V gene TRBV7-9 combines with J gene TRBJ1-1; tentative D call: TRBD1 (6 bases). V lost 5 bases and J 0 bases, leaving 13 bases between the germline ends. Germline loops: CDR1 SEHNR, CDR2 FQNEAQ (reference sequence). This CDR3 region has 15 residues. For the CDR3, the DNA is TGTGCCAGCAGCCCGATGGGGACATTGAACACTGAAGCTTTCTTT. Translated: CASSPMGTLNTEAFF.

This clonotype came up a few times. The V gene is TRBV5-1, the J gene TRBJ2-7; TRBD2 is a possible D gene (5 bases). Trimming left V 0 bases short and J 2 bases short, with 12 bases between. The CDR3 has 15 residues. The germline CDR1 and CDR2 sequences are SGHRS and YFSETQ. The CDR3 DNA is TGCGCCAGCAGCTTGGGACATCTGACTACCTACGAGCAGTACTTC. Its protein product is CASSLGHLTTYEQYF.

This chain connects TRBV10-3 to TRBJ2-1; D is uncertain. The germline V gene encodes CDR1 ENHRY and CDR2 SYGVKD. The CDR3 is 16 residues long. With 0 bases removed from V and 4 bases from J, the gap between germline ends came to 13 bases. CDR3 loop: CAISESETRRYNEQFF. The CDR3, as DNA: TGTGCCATCAGTGAGTCAGAGACTCGACGGTACAATGAGCAGTTCTTC.

There are a few counts of this clonotype. The chain uses TRBV5-1 and TRBJ1-2, with TRBD1 identical over 7 bases. Germline V gene sequence: CDR1 SGHRS, CDR2 YFSETQ. Germline trimming cut 4 bases from V and 8 bases from J; bases unmatched to any gene: 5. The CDR3 is 12 amino acids. CDR3 protein: CASSPNRGGYTF. CDR3 nucleotides: TGCGCCAGCAGCCCAAACAGGGGCGGCTACACCTTC.